The TCR beta chain under discussion was sequenced for a study of blood T cell repertoires in COVID-19. Overall study: Material from acute and convalescent COVID-19 was sourced from the United States, Italy and Spain. T cells, B-cell-depleted T cells, or PBMCs supplied cDNA or gDNA.

Original handling: From reference gene primer amplification, estimates of nucleated cell counts were derived. Generated by immunoSEQ multiplex PCR, the TCRdb table keeps only in-frame clones and is missing some. Clone size and V and J calls were adopted from that table, with D and trimming inferred from the DNA. Among 100,000 to 150,000 clones listed, about 89% were seen once. It was during active infection that Seattle patients were enrolled and then longitudinally followed. Trimming took 0 bases from V and 4 from J; bases not matched to a gene: 3. The CDR3 is 15 amino acids. The germline V gene encodes CDR1 MNHEY and CDR2 SVGAGI.

The receptor's source is a man in his fifties or sixties with COVID-19, enrolled during active disease. The chain couples TRBV6-5 to TRBJ2-1; TRBD2 agrees at 7 bases. The sequenced material came from peripheral blood. CDR3 DNA sequence: TGTGCCAGCAGTTACTCCAGCGGGGTATACAATGAGCAGTTCTTC. It is translated as CASSYSSGVYNEQFF.